This T cell receptor beta chain is drawn from a study of T cells after posttransplantation cyclophosphamide. Cells defined as naive were viable CD3+CD4+ or CD3+CD8+ and CCR7+CD45RA+CD45RO-CD95-CD27+CD28+. This related bone marrow graft donor gave peripheral blood on the day of marrow donation. Turning to this clone: Antigen: not known.

Study outcomes and limitations: Donor-recipient repertoire similarity was low at 1-2 months, rising over year one. After PTCy, TRB diversity resembled that of CNI/methotrexate controls. Skin or GI-infiltrating T cells shared few TRB sequences with blood.

Measured with immunoSEQ multiplex PCR; TCRdb has only the in-frame clones, and not every one. Of approximately 30,000 clones in the sample, about 89% were seen once. Looked up from germline, CDR1 is SGDLS and CDR2 is YYNGEE. Trimming took 0 bases from V and 3 from J, leaving 11 bases between them. The CDR3 runs to 15 residues. This chain uses TRBV9 with TRBJ2-3; D may be TRBD2 (5 bases). The receptor was derived from a woman aged 60-70 years in good health, CMV-negative, and a related stem cell transplant donor. The source material was naive CD4+ T cells sorted from PBMCs. This chain's CDR3 is CASSVAGYFTDTQYF. As DNA, the CDR3 is TGTGCCAGCAGCGTAGCGGGGTATTTTACAGATACGCAGTATTTT.